This passage covers 25 T cell receptor beta chains from one sample sequenced in a study of cytomegalovirus exposure and HLA in healthy donors. The PCR employed 60 Vbeta primers together with 13 Jbeta primers. TCRdb's copy holds only in-frame clones and misses some; the assay was immunoSEQ multiplex PCR. Among 55,000 to 80,000 clones listed, roughly 78% were seen once. The sequencing input was PBMCs. Every receptor here comes from a man between 18 and 29 years old in good health and CMV-seronegative.

This clone was seen just once. This sequence joins TRBV5-4 and TRBJ2-1, with D maybe TRBD2 (6 bases). Trimming stripped 4 bases from V and 0 bases from J, with 11 bases between. CDR3 length equals 15 residues. The germline V gene has CDR1 SGHNT and CDR2 YYREEE (reference sequence). The CDR3 sequence is CASSGGTSSYNEQFF. CDR3 sequence (DNA): TGTGCCAGCAGCGGAGGGACCAGCTCCTACAATGAGCAGTTCTTC.

With respect to this clone: Relative to the germline gene, one junction end is altered; a read error may explain this. The rearrangement joins TRBV27 to TRBJ1-3; maybe TRBD1 (5 bases). The CDR3 is 19 residues long. Germline CDR1 and CDR2: MNHEY and SMNVEV (reference sequence). The CDR3 sequence: CASTLFSPVQGSGGNTIYF. In DNA form, the CDR3 reads TGTGCCAGCACTTTATTTTCCCCCGTGCAGGGATCTGGTGGAAACACCATATATTTT.

The J gene is TRBJ2-5, the V gene TRBV6-1; 7 nucleotides agree with TRBD2. CDR3 length equals 17 residues. Unmatched junction bases numbered 18, after V lost 7 bases and J lost 4 bases. Germline values: CDR1 MNHNS, CDR2 SASEGT. CDR3 region: CASTDRGLGTFPETQYF. The CDR3 coding sequence is TGTGCCAGCACTGATAGAGGACTAGGGACGTTCCCAGAGACCCAGTACTTC.

The gene calls are TRBV29-1 and TRBJ1-4; 9 bases are a match to TRBD1. CDR3 length equals 12 residues. Per the germline V gene, CDR1 is SQVTM and CDR2 is ANQGSEA. CDR3 in amino acids: CRARQGGEKLFF. In DNA form, the CDR3 reads TGCAGAGCACGACAGGGGGGTGAAAAACTGTTTTTT.

The J gene is TRBJ2-7, the V gene TRBV10-3; D is perhaps TRBD1 (6 bases). The ends were cut back, 6 bases at V and 3 bases at J, with 9 bases in the middle. The CDR3 runs 12 residues. In germline, CDR1 is ENHRY, CDR2 SYGVKD. The CDR3 DNA is TGTGCCATCAGCGAACAGGGCTACGAGCAGTACTTC. Amino acids: CAISEQGYEQYF.

There are a few counts of this clone. The chain has TRBV9 and TRBJ1-1; TRBD1 matches 7 bases. Trimming removed 3 bases from V and 8 bases from J; junction bases left unmatched: 13. Germline V gene sequence: CDR1 SGDLS, CDR2 YYNGEE. CDR3 length: 15 residues. The CDR3 region is CASSGKQGVAPEAFF. The CDR3 coding sequence is TGTGCCAGCAGCGGCAAGCAGGGGGTGGCTCCCGAAGCTTTCTTT. The full variable domain, rest sourced from reference TRBV9 and TRBJ1-1, is DSGVTQTPKHLITATGQRVTLRCSPRSGDLSVYWYQQSLDQGLQFLIQYYNGEERAKGNILERFSAQQFPDLHSELNLSSLELGDSALYFCASSGKQGVAPEAFFGQGTRLTVV.

Remarks on this clone: Germline and junction disagree at one end, which may indicate a read error. V usage is TRBV28 and J usage is TRBJ2-4, with D possibly being TRBD2 (6 bases). Germline V gene lookup returns CDR1 MDHEN and CDR2 SYDVKM. CDR3 length: 18 amino acids. As DNA, the CDR3 is TGTGCCGGCAGACCCCTTCGCGGGACGGACCTAGCCAAAAACATTCAGTACTTC. This sequence encodes CAGRPLRGTDLAKNIQYF.

This chain joins TRBV5-6 and TRBJ1-1; possible D gene TRBD1, 5 bases. The CDR3 covers 13 residues. In germline, CDR1 is SGHDT, CDR2 YYEEEE. V lost 0 bases, J lost 11 bases, and 14 bases lay in between. The CDR3 DNA reads as TGTGCCAGCAGCTTGGGCAGGGCTGGGGATGCTTTCTTT. It codes for CASSLGRAGDAFF.

V gene TRBV18 combines with J gene TRBJ1-2; 8 bases match TRBD1. Per the germline V gene, CDR1 is KGHSH and CDR2 is LQKENI. CDR3 size: 13 residues. Losses at the gene ends were 3 bases for V and 6 bases for J; bases not matched to a gene: 3. The chain's CDR3 is CASSPGQVDGYTF. CDR3 DNA: TGTGCCAGCTCACCGGGACAGGTGGATGGCTACACCTTC.

The chain is built from TRBV2 and TRBJ1-2; D gene uncertain. In germline, CDR1 is SNHLY, CDR2 FYNNEI. Trimming stripped 5 bases from V and 3 bases from J, with 7 bases between. CDR3 length: 12 residues. The CDR3 spells CASSPLDYGYTF. The CDR3, as DNA: TGTGCCAGCAGTCCGTTAGACTATGGCTACACCTTC. The variable domain in full, completed from reference TRBV2 and TRBJ1-2, reads EPEVTQTPSHQVTQMGQEVILRCVPISNHLYFYWYRQILGQKVEFLVSFYNNEISEKSEIFDDQFSVERPDGSNFTLKIRSTKLEDSAMYFCASSPLDYGYTFGSGTRLTVV.

V gene TRBV28 combines with J gene TRBJ2-7; perhaps TRBD2 as D (7 bases). The CDR3 consists of 16 residues. The V gene's germline CDR1 is MDHEN and CDR2 SYDVKM. Trimming removed 2 bases at V and 2 bases at J, with 16 bases between. The CDR3 region is CASSLGSRGLPYEQYF. The CDR3 DNA reads as TGTGCCAGCAGTTTAGGTTCCAGGGGACTACCCTACGAGCAGTACTTC.

Concerning this clone itself: The CDR3 does not end in the conserved phenylalanine or tryptophan, so this is likely a read error. The gene calls are TRBV5-4 and TRBJ2-3; 8 bases match TRBD1. Germline V gene data show CDR1 as SGHNT and CDR2 as YYREEE (reference sequence). Trimming took 3 bases from V and 6 from J; bases not matched to a gene: 9. CDR3 length: 15 amino acids. The CDR3 DNA is TGTGCCAGCAGCTGGAAGGACAGGGCGGAGGATACGCAGTATTTG. Translated: CASSWKDRAEDTQYL.

This clone appeared a single time. The gene calls are TRBV5-1 and TRBJ2-2, with 8 bases lining up with TRBD2. Germline V gene lookup returns CDR1 SGHRS and CDR2 YFSETQ. J gave up 5 bases and V 0 bases, and 6 bases lay outside the gene matches. This CDR3 region has 16 residues. Written as DNA, the CDR3 is TGCGCCAGCAGCTTGGCAAGGGCTAGCGGGACCGGGGAGCTGTTTTTT. Its translation: CASSLARASGTGELFF.

The chain combines TRBV7-3 with TRBJ2-1; tentatively, D is TRBD1 (6 bases). V was cut by 5 bases and J by 1 base, with 9 bases left in between. This CDR3 spans 14 amino acids. Per the germline V gene, CDR1 is SGHTA and CDR2 is FQGTGA. CDR3 amino acids: CASSDQGSYNEQFF. CDR3 bases: TGTGCCAGCAGCGACCAGGGGTCCTACAATGAGCAGTTCTTC.

The rearrangement joins TRBV30 to TRBJ2-7; 10 bases match TRBD2. The CDR3 length is 14 residues. Germline CDR1 is GTSNPN and CDR2 is SVGIG (reference sequence). The J segment lost 10 bases and the V segment lost 4 bases, leaving 13 bases of the junction unmatched. This chain's CDR3 is CAWTVGLAGAGQYF. CDR3 bases: TGTGCCTGGACAGTAGGGCTAGCGGGAGCAGGACAGTACTTC.

The CDR3 is CASSEGTFRGTDTQYF. Here the CDR3 DNA reads TGTGCCAGCAGTGAAGGGACTTTTCGCGGCACAGATACGCAGTATTTT. This sequence joins TRBV2 and TRBJ2-3; a weak D match, TRBD2 (5 bases). Germline V gene data show CDR1 as SNHLY and CDR2 as FYNNEI. The CDR3 extends over 16 amino acids. Deletions cut 1 base from V and 1 base from J, with 12 bases between.

There are a few counts of this clone. The chain uses TRBV7-6 and TRBJ2-7; the D gene is possibly TRBD2 (6 bases). V was shortened by 5 bases and J by 2 bases, with 19 bases between the two germline ends. The CDR3 sequence is 16 residues long. Germline V gene sequence: CDR1 SGHVS, CDR2 FNYEAQ. This chain's CDR3 is CASSDNRRGSTYEQYF. CDR3 sequence (DNA): TGTGCCAGCAGCGATAACAGGCGGGGTTCTACCTACGAGCAGTACTTC.

This clone was detected only a few times. The chain employs TRBV10-2 and TRBJ2-7; 12 bases line up with TRBD2. The V segment lost 11 bases and the J segment 4 bases; nucleotides outside the gene matches: 9. The CDR3 consists of 14 residues. Per germline, CDR1 WSHSY and CDR2 SAAADI. The CDR3 bases are TGCGCCTGCATGGGAGGACTAGCGGGGTACGAGCAGTACTTC. Its protein product is CACMGGLAGYEQYF.

The genes are TRBV28 and TRBJ2-3; TRBD2 matches 9 bases. V shed 2 bases, J shed 5 bases, and the junction held 5 bases outside the gene matches. Per germline, CDR1 MDHEN and CDR2 SYDVKM. The CDR3 has 15 residues. For the CDR3, the DNA is TGTGCCAGCAGTTTAGTGGCGGGGGGGCGAGATACGCAGTATTTT. Amino acid sequence: CASSLVAGGRDTQYF.

The J gene is TRBJ2-2, the V gene TRBV7-3, with a tentative D call TRBD1 (6 bases). Germline loops: CDR1 SGHTA, CDR2 FQGTGA. CDR3 length: 14 residues. V was clipped by 5 bases and J by 8 bases, with 15 bases between them. The CDR3 DNA follows: TGTGCCAGCAGCCGCGGACAGTTTTCGGGGGAGCTGTTTTTT. It specifies CASSRGQFSGELFF.

This sequence joins TRBV2 and TRBJ1-5; 7 positions match TRBD1. Trimming took 7 bases from V and 6 from J; bases not matched to a gene: 9. This CDR3 has 14 residues. CDR1 SNHLY and CDR2 FYNNEI come from the germline V gene. In DNA, the CDR3 is TGTGCCAGCAACCGACAGGGTTCGGCTCAGCCCCAGCATTTT. Protein: CASNRQGSAQPQHF.

CDR3 coding DNA: TGTGCCAGCAGAGCAGGCTATCCTAACTATGGCTACACCTTC. The encoded protein is CASRAGYPNYGYTF. The chain carries TRBV6-4 and TRBJ1-2; D not certain. This CDR3 is 14 amino acids long. CDR1 MRHNA and CDR2 SNTAGT come from the germline V gene. V was clipped by 6 bases and J by 0 bases, with 11 bases between them.

The chain uses TRBV29-1 and TRBJ2-5, with TRBD2 matching 7 bases. CDR1 and CDR2 (germline): SQVTM, ANQGSEA. J lost 4 bases, V lost 4 bases, and 6 bases had no gene match. The CDR3 runs 13 residues. The CDR3 DNA is TGCAGCGTTGGGGCTAGCGGCGGAGAGACCCAGTACTTC. It yields the protein CSVGASGGETQYF.

This chain connects TRBV6-1 to TRBJ2-3; 10 nucleotides line up with TRBD2. In germline, CDR1 is MNHNS, CDR2 SASEGT. With V trimmed by 7 bases and J by 5 bases, 9 bases remained unmatched. The CDR3 covers 15 residues. CDR3 bases: TGTGCCAGCACCCTAAGCGGGGGGGCCCGAGATACGCAGTATTTT. It encodes CASTLSGGARDTQYF.

V is TRBV19 and J is TRBJ1-1, with 7 nucleotides matching TRBD1. The CDR3 sequence is 12 residues long. CDR1 and CDR2 from the germline V gene are LNHDA and SQIVND (reference sequence). Germline trimming cut 3 bases from V and 8 bases from J; bases unmatched to any gene: 3. The CDR3 coding sequence is TGTGCCAGTAGTATGGGACAGCTCGAAGCTTTCTTT. It specifies CASSMGQLEAFF.